These 16 T cell receptor beta chains were sequenced from one sample in a study of T cells in localized non-small cell lung cancer. The assay was immunoSEQ multiplex PCR, and TCRdb's table has in-frame clones only and misses some. The sample contains tens of thousands of clones, approximately 88% of which appear only once. The input for sequencing was peripheral blood, taken before any cancer treatment. These receptors were collected from a female donor over 55 with stage I lung adenocarcinoma.

J is TRBJ1-3 and V is TRBV7-9, with TRBD1 identical over 7 bases. With 3 bases clipped from V and 4 bases from J, the junction kept 3 bases outside the gene matches. CDR3 size: 14 residues. CDR1 and CDR2 (germline): SEHNR, FQNEAQ (reference sequence). CDR3: CASSLGTVGNTIYF. The CDR3 region has the DNA TGTGCCAGCAGCTTGGGGACAGTAGGAAACACCATATATTTT.

This sequence joins TRBV4-1 and TRBJ1-1; D is unresolved. The CDR3 runs to 14 residues. Trimming took 1 base from V and 5 from J, leaving 11 bases between them. CDR1 MGHRA and CDR2 YSYEKL come from the germline V gene. Here the CDR3 reads CASSQVLVRTEAFF. The CDR3 coding sequence is TGCGCCAGCAGCCAAGTACTCGTGCGGACTGAAGCTTTCTTT.

This clone showed up just once. The V call is TRBV10-1, the J call TRBJ2-7; 13 nucleotides align to TRBD2. This CDR3 has 16 residues. The germline gives CDR1 WNHNN, CDR2 SYGVQD (reference sequence). The V and J ends lost 8 bases and 3 bases, in that order; junction bases with no gene match: 10. CDR3: CASGREGTSGVYEQYF. The CDR3 nucleotides read TGCGCCAGCGGAAGAGAAGGGACTAGCGGGGTCTACGAGCAGTACTTC.

The chain recombines TRBV9 with TRBJ2-1, with 9 bases fitting TRBD2. CDR3 length equals 15 residues. V trimming: 0 bases; J trimming: 7 bases; junction bases outside the gene matches: 5. CDR1 is SGDLS, CDR2 YYNGEE, per germline. The CDR3 region has the DNA TGTGCCAGCAGCGTAGAAGCGGGAGGTTTAAATGAGCAGTTCTTC. Translation gives CASSVEAGGLNEQFF.

The chain carries TRBV6-5 and TRBJ2-1; 8 bases align to TRBD2. The CDR3 has 14 amino acids. Germline V gene data show CDR1 as MNHEY and CDR2 as SVGAGI. Unmatched junction bases numbered 6, after V lost 7 bases and J lost 4 bases. Here the CDR3 reads CASNVAGGYNEQFF. The CDR3 nucleotides are TGTGCCAGCAACGTGGCGGGGGGATACAATGAGCAGTTCTTC.

The chain carries TRBV27 and TRBJ2-7; TRBD1 or TRBD2 may be the D gene (5 bases each). The CDR3 loop spans 12 amino acids. The V and J ends lost 6 bases and 4 bases respectively, with 10 bases between them. Germline CDR1 and CDR2: MNHEY and SMNVEV (reference sequence). The CDR3 coding sequence is TGTGCCAGCAGCCCGGGACCGTACGAGCAGTACTTC. Its protein product is CASSPGPYEQYF.

The chain combines TRBV7-9 with TRBJ2-2, with D possibly TRBD1 on 6 matching bases. The CDR3 is 15 residues long. Trimming removed 6 bases from V and 1 base from J, with 12 bases in between. The germline gives CDR1 SEHNR, CDR2 FQNEAQ (reference sequence). DNA of the CDR3: TGTGCCAGCAGGGAACAGGGATGGAACACCGGGGAGCTGTTTTTT. Amino acid sequence: CASREQGWNTGELFF.

The J gene is TRBJ2-3, the V gene TRBV9; no clear D. Germline V CDR1 and CDR2: SGDLS, YYNGEE. V was cut by 0 bases and J by 3 bases, with 5 bases left in between. This CDR3 is 13 amino acids long. The CDR3 nucleotides read TGTGCCAGCAGCGTAGACGGGACAGATACGCAGTATTTT. Translation gives CASSVDGTDTQYF.

The chain carries TRBV28 and TRBJ2-1, with D possibly matching TRBD1 (6 bases). The CDR3 length is 12 residues. Germline CDR1 reads MDHEN; CDR2 reads SYDVKM. Trimming left V 6 bases short and J 8 bases short, with 11 bases between. CDR3 in DNA: TGTGCCAGCAGCCCAGGGGCGCATGAGCAGTTCTTC. Its protein product is CASSPGAHEQFF.

The chain joins TRBV29-1 to TRBJ2-3, with D possibly being TRBD1 (5 bases). Germline CDR1 SQVTM, CDR2 ANQGSEA. V lost 6 bases and J 0 bases, leaving 10 bases between the germline ends. The CDR3 runs 13 residues. CDR3 amino acids: CSVTTDSTDTQYF. DNA for the CDR3: TGCAGCGTCACGACAGATAGCACAGATACGCAGTATTTT.

The chain links TRBV9 to TRBJ2-1, with 13 bases that match TRBD2. This CDR3 spans 15 amino acids. Germline lookup yields CDR1 SGDLS and CDR2 YYNGEE. V gave up 6 bases and J gave up 9 bases; unmatched junction bases: 9. CDR3 coding DNA: TGTGCCAGCACCAAACTAGCGGGAGGGCCCGGTGAGCAGTTCTTC. As protein: CASTKLAGGPGEQFF.

This chain uses TRBV5-1 with TRBJ2-7; D is possibly TRBD2 (6 bases). V was cut by 2 bases and J by 1 base, with 10 bases left in between. This CDR3 is 14 amino acids long. Germline CDR1 and CDR2: SGHRS and YFSETQ. The CDR3 reads CASSFSGTSYEQYF. The DNA of the CDR3 is TGCGCCAGCAGCTTTTCTGGGACTTCCTACGAGCAGTACTTC.

This clone was detected only once. The chain carries TRBV7-8 and TRBJ1-2; the D gene is possibly TRBD1 (5 bases). V was pared by 3 bases and J by 1 base, with 18 bases between. The V gene's germline CDR1 is SGHVS and CDR2 FQNEAQ. The CDR3 spans 17 residues. The CDR3 nucleotides read TGTGCCAGCAGCTTGACAGAGACTACCGTACTTAACTATGGCTACACCTTC. This translates into CASSLTETTVLNYGYTF.

The chain employs TRBV19 and TRBJ2-2; D remains ambiguous. The V end lost 3 bases, the J end lost 4 bases, and 9 bases lay between the germline ends. Germline CDR1 and CDR2: LNHDA and SQIVND (reference sequence). This CDR3 is 14 amino acids long. CDR3 sequence: CASSIGQTTGELFF. CDR3 DNA sequence: TGTGCCAGTAGTATCGGGCAGACCACCGGGGAGCTGTTTTTT. The full variable domain, in which reference TRBV19 and TRBJ2-2 provide the parts outside the CDR3, is DGGITQSPKYLFRKEGQNVTLSCEQNLNHDAMYWYRQDPGQGLRLIYYSQIVNDFQKGDIAEGYSVSREKKESFPLTVTSAQKNPTAFYLCASSIGQTTGELFFGEGSRLTVL.

The table lists this clone with a count of one. The rearrangement joins TRBV25-1 to TRBJ2-1; 10 bases are a match to TRBD2. V lost 2 bases to trimming and J lost 2 bases; unmatched junction nucleotides: 3. Germline V gene data show CDR1 as MGHDK and CDR2 as SYGVNS. The CDR3 extends over 16 amino acids. The CDR3 reads CASSEVSGRAYNEQFF. The CDR3 region has the DNA TGTGCCAGCAGTGAAGTGAGCGGGAGGGCCTACAATGAGCAGTTCTTC.

The chain links TRBV6-5 to TRBJ1-1; D remains unclear. The V and J ends lost 4 bases and 0 bases respectively, with 12 bases between them. CDR3 length equals 15 residues. The germline gives CDR1 MNHEY, CDR2 SVGAGI. CDR3 sequence (DNA): TGTGCCAGCAGTTCGACGGCCTACATGAACACTGAAGCTTTCTTT. It yields the protein CASSSTAYMNTEAFF.